Listed here is a single T cell receptor (beta chain). The antigen is unknown. The sample belongs to a study of a mutant IDH1 vaccine in newly diagnosed glioma. Data came from immunoSEQ multiplex PCR; TCRdb stores just in-frame clones and leaves some out. The repertoire includes roughly 110,000 clones, about 90% of them detected once, and 0.6% to 0.7% sits in the top ten. Time point specified: week 11, during vaccination. The investigators gave 300 ug of mutant IDH1 20-mer peptide in each vaccine dose, together with topical imiquimod. This CDR3 has 16 amino acids. Germline CDR1 and CDR2: SNHLY and FYNNEI. The germline V and J ends were trimmed by 5 bases and 2 bases, with 13 bases remaining between them.

The material sequenced was PBMCs, taken from a glioma patient whose treatment included an IDH1 peptide vaccine. This chain connects TRBV2 to TRBJ2-6, with D perhaps matching TRBD2 (6 bases). This receptor was identified in a woman between 50 and 59 years old with glioma. CDR3 sequence reads: CASSRDSQAGANVLTF. The CDR3 nucleotides are TGTGCCAGCAGTCGGGACTCCCAGGCTGGGGCCAACGTCCTGACTTTC. The full variable domain, rest sourced from reference TRBV2 and TRBJ2-6, is EPEVTQTPSHQVTQMGQEVILRCVPISNHLYFYWYRQILGQKVEFLVSFYNNEISEKSEIFDDQFSVERPDGSNFTLKIRSTKLEDSAMYFCASSRDSQAGANVLTFGAGSRLTVL.